The clone carrying this T cell receptor (beta chain) is deemed medium-sized (0.01 to 0.1%). Antigen specificity is unknown. The data originate from a study of metastatic and nonmetastatic thyroid tumors. Looking at the study overall: From malignant and benign thyroid patients, repertoires in blood and in tumor or nodule tissue were compared. Findings and caveats of the study: Relative to benign nodules, malignant thyroid tumors were reportedly characterized by significantly elevated TCR beta diversity in blood and tumor.

Treatment of any kind had been given to no patient before thyroid surgery. V lost 3 bases, J lost 0 bases, and 10 bases lay in between. Germline V CDR1 and CDR2: SGHRS, YFSETQ. This CDR3 contains 14 residues. How the authors handled the data: Clinicopathological groups supplied CDR3 differences that were used to build a distant-metastasis classifier for papillary thyroid cancer. TCRdb recomputed clones from the PCR reads via MiXCR. TCRdb, rather than the study authors, made the V and J calls. Among 20,000 to 25,000 clones listed, 20% to 30% were seen once. The source of this sequence is a male donor with papillary thyroid cancer or a benign thyroid nodule (not recorded which). Some clones in this sample may be carry-over from other donors' samples. The rearrangement joins TRBV5-1 to TRBJ2-7; TRBD1 is a possible D gene (5 bases). Sequencing was carried out using tumor tissue. CDR3 amino acids: CASSSSTDSYEQYF. CDR3 DNA: TGCGCCAGCAGCTCATCGACAGACTCCTACGAGCAGTACTTC.